A single sample gave rise to the 12 T cell receptor beta chains below, sequenced in a study of response to subunit inactivated influenza vaccine (dated by TCRdb to the late 2010s). Library method: RT-PCR. The instrument given in TCRdb is Illumina HiSeq 2500. TCRdb itself trimmed the public reads at Q25 with fastp, ran MiXCR and retained productive beta chains. Merged by CDR3 protein, the rows form single entries marked with the most common genes and DNA. The sample yields about 700,000 distinct CDR3 sequences; roughly 13% were counted once. Of the sample, less than 7% is held by the ten largest clones. The sample was PBMCs from blood, taken 14 days before vaccination. The receptors shown here come from a man between 50 and 59 years old who received an inactivated influenza vaccine. Donor details come from another sample of the same person, matched by shared clones.

In its sample, this clonotype was seen a few times. CDR3 loop: CASSQLSGVGNTIYF. Written as DNA, the CDR3 is TGCGCCAGCAGCCAATTGTCAGGGGTCGGAAACACCATATATTTT. The V and J genes are TRBV4-3 and TRBJ1-3; maybe TRBD1 (6 bases). V was shortened by 2 bases and J by 4 bases, with 12 bases between the two germline ends. Germline V gives CDR1 LGHNA, CDR2 YSLEER. This CDR3 has 15 amino acids.

CDR3 amino acids: CATSWGSDTQYF. For the CDR3, the DNA is TGTGCCACCAGCTGGGGTTCAGATACGCAGTATTTT. This chain uses TRBV24-1 with TRBJ2-3, with D uncertain. Germline CDR1 is KGHDR and CDR2 is SFDVKD. V gave up 7 bases and J gave up 4 bases, with 8 bases separating them. The CDR3 is 12 residues long.

The chain has TRBV5-1 and TRBJ1-5; no clear D gene. Germline lookup yields CDR1 SGHRS and CDR2 YFSETQ. The V and J ends lost 4 bases and 0 bases respectively, with 8 bases between them. The CDR3 loop spans 14 amino acids. The CDR3 reads CASSKDDSNQPQHF. The CDR3 nucleotides are TGCGCCAGCAGCAAGGACGATAGCAATCAGCCCCAGCATTTT.

V gene TRBV10-3 combines with J gene TRBJ1-1; weak D call: TRBD1 (5 bases). The germline V and J ends were trimmed by 1 base and 1 base, with 7 bases remaining between them. The germline CDR1 and CDR2 sequences are ENHRY and SYGVKD. The CDR3 spans 14 residues. The DNA of the CDR3 is TGTGCCATCAGTGAGTGGGGGGAGAACACTGAAGCTTTCTTT. Translating gives CAISEWGENTEAFF.

The rearrangement links TRBV12-3 or TRBV12-4 to TRBJ2-1; possible D gene TRBD1, 6 bases. CDR3 length: 16 residues. V lost 5 bases and J 0 bases, leaving 14 bases between the germline ends. The CDR3 DNA is TGTGCCAGCAGTCCCTGGGACACAGCCTCCTACAATGAGCAGTTCTTC. It codes for CASSPWDTASYNEQFF.

A few counts support this clonotype. The J gene is TRBJ1-1, the V gene TRBV4-2; maybe TRBD1 (5 bases). CDR3 size: 15 residues. The V gene's germline CDR1 is LGHNA and CDR2 YNFKEQ. The V and J ends lost 0 bases and 4 bases respectively, with 12 bases between them. The CDR3 DNA sequence: TGTGCCAGCAGCCAAGATCTGGGGAGGGGCACTGAAGCTTTCTTT. This sequence encodes CASSQDLGRGTEAFF.

This chain links TRBV6-2 or TRBV6-3 with TRBJ1-5; D not resolved. Germline V gives CDR1 MNHEY, CDR2 SVGEGT. V lost 2 bases and J lost 4, with 12 bases in between. The CDR3 is made up of 15 amino acids. As DNA, the CDR3 is TGTGCCAGCAGTTACGGCAGCGGGAGGAATCAGCCCCAGCATTTT. It is translated as CASSYGSGRNQPQHF.

This rearrangement joins TRBV9 to TRBJ2-1; 7 bases line up with TRBD2. Trimming cost V 0 bases and J 9 bases; bases outside gene matches: 9. The CDR3 extends over 15 amino acids. Germline CDR1 is SGDLS and CDR2 is YYNGEE. The CDR3 here is CASSVGRLADVEQFF. CDR3 coding DNA: TGTGCCAGCAGCGTAGGTCGGCTAGCGGATGTTGAGCAGTTCTTC. Drawing the rest from reference TRBV9 and TRBJ2-1, the complete variable domain is DSGVTQTPKHLITATGQRVTLRCSPRSGDLSVYWYQQSLDQGLQFLIQYYNGEERAKGNILERFSAQQFPDLHSELNLSSLELGDSALYFCASSVGRLADVEQFFGPGTRLTVL.

The chain joins TRBV9 to TRBJ2-7; 9 nucleotides match TRBD2. This CDR3 has 16 amino acids. Germline V CDR1 and CDR2: SGDLS, YYNGEE. V shed 3 bases, J shed 2 bases, and the junction held 9 bases outside the gene matches. DNA of the CDR3: TGTGCCAGCAGCGCGAGCCTAGCGGGGAACCCCTACGAGCAGTACTTC. This encodes CASSASLAGNPYEQYF.

This clonotype was observed many times. The rearrangement links TRBV18 to TRBJ2-7; 8 bases are a match to TRBD2. The trim removed 3 bases at V and 2 bases at J, leaving 6 bases unmatched. Germline values: CDR1 KGHSH, CDR2 LQKENI. This CDR3 comprises 15 residues. CDR3: CASSPGLAVTYEQYF. The CDR3 bases are TGTGCCAGCTCACCCGGACTAGCTGTGACCTACGAGCAGTACTTC.

The chain recombines TRBV3-1 with TRBJ2-3; D call uncertain. This CDR3 is 12 amino acids long. The germline CDR1 and CDR2 sequences are LGHDT and YNNKEL (reference sequence). Between the trimmed V and J ends, which lost 0 bases and 7 bases, there was a span of 5 bases. The DNA for the CDR3 is TGTGCCAGCAGCCAAGACCAGAATACGCAGTATTTT. The encoded protein is CASSQDQNTQYF.

The chain carries TRBV28 and TRBJ2-7, with 8 bases that match TRBD1. The CDR3 has 14 amino acids. The V and J ends lost 4 bases and 6 bases, in that order; junction bases with no gene match: 8. The germline V gene encodes CDR1 MDHEN and CDR2 SYDVKM. CDR3 amino acids: CASSSPGTGGEQYF. DNA of the CDR3: TGTGCCAGCAGTTCCCCCGGGACAGGCGGCGAGCAGTACTTC.